The T cell receptor (beta chain) under discussion was sequenced for a study of cytomegalovirus exposure and HLA in healthy donors. This table comes from immunoSEQ multiplex PCR, and its TCRdb copy is limited to in-frame clones, with some not included. The data contain 150,000 or so clones, just under 90% of them singletons. This clone appeared a few times. This TCR derives from a woman in her 30s in good health and CMV-seropositive. Sequencing was performed on PBMCs.

Written as DNA, the CDR3 is TGTGCCAGCAGTCGAGTACCCCCAGGGGGCTGGGGTAGTGAAAAACTGTTTTTT. It is translated as CASSRVPPGGWGSEKLFF. This chain links TRBV27 with TRBJ1-4; 8 positions agree with TRBD1. The V gene end was trimmed by 5 bases and the J gene end by 7 bases; junction bases not matched to a gene: 18. In germline, CDR1 is MNHEY, CDR2 SMNVEV (reference sequence). This CDR3 comprises 18 residues.